This T cell receptor beta chain is from a study of T-cell memory formation after mild COVID-19. The authors produced TCR alpha and TCR beta cDNA libraries with sample barcodes and UMIs by 5'RACE using constant-segment primers. TCRdb re-called the 5' RACE reads through MiXCR, storing one row per CDR3 protein. This table has approximately 560,000 distinct CDR3 sequences, roughly 17% appearing once. V was pared by 3 bases and J by 2 bases, with 19 bases between. The germline CDR1 and CDR2 sequences are SGHVS and FQNEAQ. The CDR3 runs to 18 residues. Overall study results and limits: Clones shrinking between day 15 and 85 showed a balanced CD4/CD8 split, and those that grew later tilted toward CD4+. Among clones peaking at day 37 in the second wave, SARS-CoV-2 specificity remained unconfirmed. CD4+ clones that contracted lay mainly in CM and EM; CD8+ ones lay in EMRA.

For this clonotype: Its antigen is as yet unknown.

This TCR came from an adult woman who had mild COVID-19 (a few samples of this study predate the infection). Cell type and time point are not known. The J gene is TRBJ1-4, the V gene TRBV7-8; possibly TRBD1 for D (5 bases). Sequenced sample: PBMCs or a T cell subset sorted from them (not recorded which). The DNA for the CDR3 is TGTGCCAGCAGCTTTGGGGGTTGGGAGGGAGCGACTAATGAAAAACTGTTTTTT. Translating it yields CASSFGGWEGATNEKLFF. The whole variable domain, remainder taken from reference TRBV7-8 and TRBJ1-4, is GAGVSQSPRYKVAKRGQDVALRCDPISGHVSLFWYQQALGQGPEFLTYFQNEAQLDKSGLPSDRFFAERPEGSVSTLKIQRTQQEDSAVYLCASSFGGWEGATNEKLFFGSGTQLSVL.